This is a list of T cell receptor beta chains from one sample in a study of CD8+CD57+ T cells in acquired aplastic anemia. TCRdb processed the reads anew with MiXCR; each CDR3 protein has one entry. The repertoire holds about 190,000 distinct CDR3 sequences, with 50% to 55% as singletons. Input material: sorted CD4+, CD8+, or CD8+CD57+ T cells (not recorded which) from PBMCs. The receptors were gathered from a human donor in good health, serving as a control. Both conserved end residues are part of each CDR3. The order of the fields is J gene, clone size, D gene, V gene, CDR3 DNA, CDR3 protein. The D gene is left open where the match is weak. Only part of the rows carry a size: once, few, many, or a class if the clone is expanded.

TRBJ2-1,NA,NA,TRBV24-1,TGTGCCACCAGTGATGCGTACAATGAGCAGTTCTTC,CATSDAYNEQFF
TRBJ2-5,many,NA,TRBV9,TGTGCCAGCAGCGTAGCTCCGGGGCTCGGCCAAGAGACCCAGTACTTC,CASSVAPGLGQETQYF
TRBJ2-7,NA,TRBD1,TRBV19,TGCGCCAGCAGCCACCAAATGTCGGGACAGGGGGCGGGGGAGCAGTACTTC,CASSHQMSGQGAGEQYF
TRBJ2-1,NA,TRBD2,TRBV14,TGTGCCAGCAGCCAAACTAGGTCTAGCGGAAATGAGCAGTTCTTC,CASSQTRSSGNEQFF
TRBJ2-7,NA,NA,TRBV29-1,TGCAGCGTTGGCCCCCTAGGAGGGACCTACGAGCAGTACTTC,CSVGPLGGTYEQYF
TRBJ1-6,few,NA,TRBV10-3,TGTGCCATCAGTGAGGGGGCAGGGGACTCACCCCTCCACTTT,CAISEGAGDSPLHF
TRBJ1-1,NA,TRBD1,TRBV24-1,TGTGCCACCAGTGACCCGGACAGGGAGAACACTGAAGCTTTCTTT,CATSDPDRENTEAFF
TRBJ2-1,many,TRBD2,TRBV3-1,TGTGCCAGCAGCCAAGTCGGCGGGGGGATGGACAATGAGCAGTTCTTC,CASSQVGGGMDNEQFF
TRBJ2-7,many,NA,TRBV19,TGTGCCAGTAGTACCCTCCGGACCCCTCGCGAGCAGTACTTC,CASSTLRTPREQYF
TRBJ2-7,NA,NA,TRBV9,TGTGCCAGCAGCGACCGGGACGTAACCTACGAGCAGTACTTC,CASSDRDVTYEQYF
TRBJ2-7,NA,NA,TRBV10-2,TGCGCCAGCAACGCCTGGAGGGGATCGGGAACCCACTACGAGCAGTACTTC,CASNAWRGSGTHYEQYF
TRBJ2-7,NA,NA,TRBV5-5,TGTGCCAGCAGCTTAAGTCCGCGGGCGGAGGGAACTTACGAGCAGTACTTC,CASSLSPRAEGTYEQYF
TRBJ2-3,NA,NA,TRBV29-1,TGCAGCGTTGGCAGGGCCCAGGGAAATACGCAGTATTTT,CSVGRAQGNTQYF
TRBJ2-5,NA,TRBD2,TRBV7-2,TGTGCCAGCAGCCTAGCGGGGGGACAAGTGGGAGAGACCCAGTACTTC,CASSLAGGQVGETQYF
TRBJ2-7,NA,TRBD2,TRBV20-1,TGCAGTGCTAGATGGGAGGGATACTACGAGCAGTACTTC,CSARWEGYYEQYF
TRBJ1-1,few,NA,TRBV28,TGTGCCAGCAGGTCCCAGGGGTGGCAATACACTGAAGCTTTCTTT,CASRSQGWQYTEAFF
TRBJ2-7,NA,TRBD1,TRBV3-1,TGTGCCAGCAGTTGGGCAGGGGGCCAGTACGAGCAGTACTTC,CASSWAGGQYEQYF
TRBJ1-2,many,NA,TRBV20-1,TGCAGTGCTGGAAACACCGGGACAAATGGCTACACCTTC,CSAGNTGTNGYTF
TRBJ1-2,NA,NA,TRBV10-2,TGCGCCGGTACCGTAAACTATGGCTACACCTTC,CAGTVNYGYTF
TRBJ2-2,NA,NA,TRBV15,TGTGCCACCAGCAGTCGCGCCACGAACACCGGGGAGCTGTTTTTT,CATSSRATNTGELFF
TRBJ2-2,NA,NA,TRBV5-1,TGCGCCAGCAGTCTGGGTTTCAGCGGCCCTTCTCGAGGGACCGGGGAGCTGTTTTTT,CASSLGFSGPSRGTGELFF
TRBJ1-1,NA,NA,TRBV12-3/TRBV12-4,TGTGCCAGCAGGGAAGGTAGCTGGAACACTGAAGCTTTCTTT,CASREGSWNTEAFF
TRBJ1-6,NA,NA,TRBV7-2,TGTGCCAGCAGCCTAGTAACGGGGATTCGTTCACCCCTCCACTTT,CASSLVTGIRSPLHF
TRBJ2-3,once,TRBD2,TRBV5-1,TGCGCCAGCAGCCTAACCGCTAGCGGGGTAGATACGCAGTATTTT,CASSLTASGVDTQYF
TRBJ2-7,once,NA,TRBV11-2,TGTGCCAGCAAAACCAAGCCGAGCTACGAGCAGTACTTC,CASKTKPSYEQYF
TRBJ2-5,many,NA,TRBV7-3,TGTGCCAGCAGCTTAGAGGGGACACAAGAGACCCAGTACTTC,CASSLEGTQETQYF
TRBJ2-7,many,NA,TRBV7-2,TGTGCCAGCAGCCCATGGTTTGTGGTTTCCGAGCAGTACTTC,CASSPWFVVSEQYF
TRBJ2-7,few,NA,TRBV15,TGTGCCACCAGCAGAGATTTAGTAGGACGGGGACTCTACGAGCAGTACTTC,CATSRDLVGRGLYEQYF
TRBJ2-3,few,TRBD1,TRBV7-3,TGTGCCAGCAGCTTATTGGGCCCGGGACAGGGGTATACGCAGTATTTT,CASSLLGPGQGYTQYF
TRBJ2-7,few,NA,TRBV10-3,TGTGCCATCAGTGAGTCGTCAGGGGTCTCCTACGAGCAGTACTTC,CAISESSGVSYEQYF
TRBJ1-6,NA,NA,TRBV20-1,TGCAGTGCTTTTGGGGGCGCACCTCCCTCACCCCTCCACTTT,CSAFGGAPPSPLHF
TRBJ1-2,NA,NA,TRBV11-2,TGTGCCAGCAGCCCCCGGGGCGGCAACTATGGCTACACCTTC,CASSPRGGNYGYTF
TRBJ1-3,NA,NA,TRBV14,TGTGCCAGCAGCCCCGGACTAGCGGGGTTCGCCGGCAGGGCCATATATTTT,CASSPGLAGFAGRAIYF
TRBJ2-7,NA,NA,TRBV7-9,TGTGCCAGCAGCAGTGAAACGTCAGGCCCCTACGAGCAGTACTTC,CASSSETSGPYEQYF
TRBJ2-5,NA,NA,TRBV9,TGTGCCAGCACCGACACGGCCCAGGGGTCCCAGTACTTC,CASTDTAQGSQYF
TRBJ2-1,many,NA,TRBV11-1,TGTGCCAGCACGCGGGGTCGAGCGGCCTCCTACAATGAGCAGTTCTTC,CASTRGRAASYNEQFF
TRBJ2-3,NA,TRBD2,TRBV7-3,TGTGCCAGCAGCATTAGCGGGGGGGCCGCGGATACGCAGTATTTT,CASSISGGAADTQYF
TRBJ2-7,NA,TRBD1,TRBV14,TGTGCCAGCAGCCAAGGAGGGGGCTTTGACGAGCAGTACTTC,CASSQGGGFDEQYF
TRBJ2-5,once,NA,TRBV7-6,TGTGCCAGCAGCCTCCGTGGGGGGACCCAGTACTTC,CASSLRGGTQYF
TRBJ1-5,many,NA,TRBV19,TGTGCCAGTCAAAGAGTAGGGGGTGACAATCAGCCCCAGCATTTT,CASQRVGGDNQPQHF
TRBJ2-3,many,NA,TRBV5-1,TGCGCCAGCAGCTTGGCTCGGGAAAGCACAGATACGCAGTATTTT,CASSLARESTDTQYF
TRBJ1-2,NA,TRBD1,TRBV20-1,TGCAGTGCTAGAGATCCGGGACAGGGGGACTATGGCTACACCTTC,CSARDPGQGDYGYTF
TRBJ2-6,many,NA,TRBV19,TGTGCCAGTAGTATATTTGTCGGGGTATCTGGGGCCAACGTCCTGACTTTC,CASSIFVGVSGANVLTF
TRBJ2-7,many,NA,TRBV2,TGTGCCAGCAGTGTGTATCCACAGGGTGGCGAGCAGTACTTC,CASSVYPQGGEQYF
TRBJ1-6,NA,NA,TRBV10-3,TGTGCCATCAGTGGCGGACAGCCCGTCGATAATTCACCCCTCCACTTT,CAISGGQPVDNSPLHF